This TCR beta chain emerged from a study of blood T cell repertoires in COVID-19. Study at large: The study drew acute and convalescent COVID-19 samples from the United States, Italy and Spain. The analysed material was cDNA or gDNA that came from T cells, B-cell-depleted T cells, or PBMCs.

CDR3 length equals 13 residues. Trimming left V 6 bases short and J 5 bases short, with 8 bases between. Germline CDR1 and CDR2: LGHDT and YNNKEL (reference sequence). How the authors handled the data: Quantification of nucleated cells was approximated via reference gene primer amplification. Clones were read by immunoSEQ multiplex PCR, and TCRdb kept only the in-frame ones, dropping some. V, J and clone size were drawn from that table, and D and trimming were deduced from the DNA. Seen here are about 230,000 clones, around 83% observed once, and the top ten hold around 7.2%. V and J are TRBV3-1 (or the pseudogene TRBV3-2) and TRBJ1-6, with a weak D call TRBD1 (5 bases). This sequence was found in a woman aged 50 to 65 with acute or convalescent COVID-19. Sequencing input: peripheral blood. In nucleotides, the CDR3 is TGTGCCAGCAGATGGGGGGATAATTCACCCCTCCACTTT. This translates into CASRWGDNSPLHF.